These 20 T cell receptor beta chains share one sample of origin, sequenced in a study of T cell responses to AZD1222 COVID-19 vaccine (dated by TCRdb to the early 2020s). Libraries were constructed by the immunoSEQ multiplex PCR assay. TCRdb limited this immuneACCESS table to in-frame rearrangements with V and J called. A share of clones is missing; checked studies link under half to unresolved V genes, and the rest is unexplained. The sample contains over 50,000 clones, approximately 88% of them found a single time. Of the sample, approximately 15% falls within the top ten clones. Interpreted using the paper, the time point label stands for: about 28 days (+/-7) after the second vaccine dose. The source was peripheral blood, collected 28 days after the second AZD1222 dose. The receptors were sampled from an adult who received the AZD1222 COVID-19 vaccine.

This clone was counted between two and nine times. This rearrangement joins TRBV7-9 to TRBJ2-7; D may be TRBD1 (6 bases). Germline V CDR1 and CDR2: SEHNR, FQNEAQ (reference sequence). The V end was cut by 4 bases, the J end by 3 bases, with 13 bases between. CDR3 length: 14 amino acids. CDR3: CASSSTAGDYEQYF. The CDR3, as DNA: TGTGCCAGCAGCTCAACGGCAGGGGACTACGAGCAGTACTTC.

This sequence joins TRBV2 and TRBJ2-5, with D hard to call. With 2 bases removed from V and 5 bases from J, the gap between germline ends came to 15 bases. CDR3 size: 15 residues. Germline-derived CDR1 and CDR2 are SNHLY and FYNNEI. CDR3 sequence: CASSEQRTQRETQYF. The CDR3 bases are TGTGCCAGCAGTGAACAGCGCACTCAACGGGAGACCCAGTACTTC.

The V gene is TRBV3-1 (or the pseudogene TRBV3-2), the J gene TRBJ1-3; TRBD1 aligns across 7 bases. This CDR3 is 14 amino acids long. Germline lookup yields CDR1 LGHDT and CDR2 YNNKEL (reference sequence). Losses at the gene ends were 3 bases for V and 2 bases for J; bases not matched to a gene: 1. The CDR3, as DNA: TGTGCCAGCAGCCAGACAGGGACTGGAAACACCATATATTTT. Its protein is CASSQTGTGNTIYF.

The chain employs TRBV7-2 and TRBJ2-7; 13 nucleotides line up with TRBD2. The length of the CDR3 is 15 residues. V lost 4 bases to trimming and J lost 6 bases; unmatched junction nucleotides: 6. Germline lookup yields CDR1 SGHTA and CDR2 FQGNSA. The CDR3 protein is CASSSRTSGSGEQYF. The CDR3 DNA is TGTGCCAGCAGCTCACGGACTAGCGGGAGTGGCGAGCAGTACTTC. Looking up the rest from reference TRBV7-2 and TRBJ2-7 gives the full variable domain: GAGVSQSPSNKVTEKGKDVELRCDPISGHTALYWYRQSLGQGLEFLIYFQGNSAPDKSGLPSDRFSAERTGGSVSTLTIQRTQQEDSAVYLCASSSRTSGSGEQYFGPGTRLTVT.

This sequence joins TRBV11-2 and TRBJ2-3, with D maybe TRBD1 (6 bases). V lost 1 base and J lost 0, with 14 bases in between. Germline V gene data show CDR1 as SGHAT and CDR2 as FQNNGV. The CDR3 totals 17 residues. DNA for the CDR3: TGTGCCAGCAGCTTAGGATCCCAGGGGTGGAGCACAGATACGCAGTATTTT. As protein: CASSLGSQGWSTDTQYF.

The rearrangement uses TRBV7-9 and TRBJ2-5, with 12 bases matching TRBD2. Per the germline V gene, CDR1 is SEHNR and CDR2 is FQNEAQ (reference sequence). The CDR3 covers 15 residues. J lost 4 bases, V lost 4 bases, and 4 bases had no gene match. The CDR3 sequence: CASSSLAGGAETQYF. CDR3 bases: TGTGCCAGCAGCTCGCTAGCGGGAGGGGCAGAGACCCAGTACTTC.

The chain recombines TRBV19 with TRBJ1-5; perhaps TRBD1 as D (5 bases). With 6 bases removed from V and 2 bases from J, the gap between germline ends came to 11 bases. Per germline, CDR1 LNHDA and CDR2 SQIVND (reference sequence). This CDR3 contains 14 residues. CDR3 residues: CASRTWGGNQPQHF. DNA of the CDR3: TGTGCCAGTAGGACTTGGGGGGGCAATCAGCCCCAGCATTTT.

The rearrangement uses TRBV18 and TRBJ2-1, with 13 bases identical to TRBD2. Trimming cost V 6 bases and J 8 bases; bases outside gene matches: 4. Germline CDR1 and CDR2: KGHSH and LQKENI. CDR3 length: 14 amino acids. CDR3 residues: CASSRTSGSDEQFF. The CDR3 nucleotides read TGTGCCAGCTCGCGGACTAGCGGGAGTGATGAGCAGTTCTTC.

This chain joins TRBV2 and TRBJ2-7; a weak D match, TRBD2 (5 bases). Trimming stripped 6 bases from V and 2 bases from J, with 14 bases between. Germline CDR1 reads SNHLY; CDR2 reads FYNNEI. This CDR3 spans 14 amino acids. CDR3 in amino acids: CASRDFGITYEQYF. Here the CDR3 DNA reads TGTGCCAGCAGGGATTTCGGGATAACCTACGAGCAGTACTTC. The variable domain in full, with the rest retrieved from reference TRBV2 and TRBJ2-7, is EPEVTQTPSHQVTQMGQEVILRCVPISNHLYFYWYRQILGQKVEFLVSFYNNEISEKSEIFDDQFSVERPDGSNFTLKIRSTKLEDSAMYFCASRDFGITYEQYFGPGTRLTVT.

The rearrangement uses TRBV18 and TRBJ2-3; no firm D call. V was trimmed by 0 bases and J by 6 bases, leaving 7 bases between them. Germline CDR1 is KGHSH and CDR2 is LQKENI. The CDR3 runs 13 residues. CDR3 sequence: CASSPPETDTQYF. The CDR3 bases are TGTGCCAGCTCACCACCGGAGACTGATACGCAGTATTTT.

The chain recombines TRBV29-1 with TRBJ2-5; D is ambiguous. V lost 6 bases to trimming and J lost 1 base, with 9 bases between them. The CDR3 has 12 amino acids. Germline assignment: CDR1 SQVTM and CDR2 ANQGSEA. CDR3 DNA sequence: TGCAGCGTGTCCAGGAGCCAAGAGACCCAGTACTTC. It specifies CSVSRSQETQYF.

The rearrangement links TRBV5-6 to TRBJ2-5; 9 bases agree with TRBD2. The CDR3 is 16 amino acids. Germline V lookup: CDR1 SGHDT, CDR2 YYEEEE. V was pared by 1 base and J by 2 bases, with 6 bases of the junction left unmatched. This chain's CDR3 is CASSLTTTSGQETQYF. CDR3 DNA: TGTGCCAGCAGCTTGACCACGACTAGCGGTCAAGAGACCCAGTACTTC.

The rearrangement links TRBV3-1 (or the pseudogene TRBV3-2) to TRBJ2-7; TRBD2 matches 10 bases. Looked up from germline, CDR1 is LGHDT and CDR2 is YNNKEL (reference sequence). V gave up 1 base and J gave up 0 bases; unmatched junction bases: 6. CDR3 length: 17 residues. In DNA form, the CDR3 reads TGTGCCAGCAGCCAAGCCTGGGGACTAGCGTACTCCTACGAGCAGTACTTC. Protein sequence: CASSQAWGLAYSYEQYF.

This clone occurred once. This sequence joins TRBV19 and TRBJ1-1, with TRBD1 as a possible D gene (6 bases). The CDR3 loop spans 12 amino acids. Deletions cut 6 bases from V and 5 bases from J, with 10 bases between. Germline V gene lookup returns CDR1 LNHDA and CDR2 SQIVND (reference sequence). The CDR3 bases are TGTGCCAGTAGAGGGGGGTGGACTGAAGCTTTCTTT. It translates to CASRGGWTEAFF.

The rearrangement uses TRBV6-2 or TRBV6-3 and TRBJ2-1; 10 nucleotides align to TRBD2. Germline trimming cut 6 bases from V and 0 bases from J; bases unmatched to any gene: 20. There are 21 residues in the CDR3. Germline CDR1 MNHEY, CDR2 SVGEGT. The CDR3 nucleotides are TGTGCCAGCAGCCGCAGGGTAATGGGGCTAGCGGGAGTAGGCTCCTACAATGAGCAGTTCTTC. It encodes CASSRRVMGLAGVGSYNEQFF.

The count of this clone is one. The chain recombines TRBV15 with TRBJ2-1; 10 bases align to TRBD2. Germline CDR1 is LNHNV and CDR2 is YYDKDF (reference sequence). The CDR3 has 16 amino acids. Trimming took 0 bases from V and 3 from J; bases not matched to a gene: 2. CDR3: CATSRESGRVYNEQFF. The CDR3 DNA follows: TGTGCCACCAGCAGAGAGAGCGGGAGGGTCTACAATGAGCAGTTCTTC. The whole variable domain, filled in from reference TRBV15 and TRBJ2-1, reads DAMVIQNPRYQVTQFGKPVTLSCSQTLNHNVMYWYQQKSSQAPKLLFHYYDKDFNNEADTPDNFQSRRPNTSFCFLDIRSPGLGDTAMYLCATSRESGRVYNEQFFGPGTRLTVL.

Here the CDR3 reads CASSGSGYNEQFF. As DNA, the CDR3 is TGTGCCAGCAGCGGTAGCGGCTACAATGAGCAGTTCTTC. The V gene is TRBV5-8, the J gene TRBJ2-1, with a tentative D call TRBD2 (6 bases). V lost 4 bases and J 3 bases, leaving 8 bases between the germline ends. Looked up from germline, CDR1 is SGHTS and CDR2 is YDEGEE. The CDR3 runs to 13 residues.

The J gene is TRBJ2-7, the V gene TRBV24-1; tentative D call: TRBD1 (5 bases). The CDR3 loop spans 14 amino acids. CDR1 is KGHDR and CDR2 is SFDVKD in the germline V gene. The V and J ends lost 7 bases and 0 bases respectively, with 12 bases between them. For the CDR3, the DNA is TGTGCCACCAGGACAGATCTTTTCTCCTACGAGCAGTACTTC. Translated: CATRTDLFSYEQYF.

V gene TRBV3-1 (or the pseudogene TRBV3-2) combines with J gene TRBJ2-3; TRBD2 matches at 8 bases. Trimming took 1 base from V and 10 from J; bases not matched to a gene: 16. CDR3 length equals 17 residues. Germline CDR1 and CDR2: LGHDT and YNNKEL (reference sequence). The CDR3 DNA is TGTGCCAGCAGCCAAGTAGCCAGCGGGAGCTTCCCCCCCGCGCAGTATTTT. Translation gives CASSQVASGSFPPAQYF.

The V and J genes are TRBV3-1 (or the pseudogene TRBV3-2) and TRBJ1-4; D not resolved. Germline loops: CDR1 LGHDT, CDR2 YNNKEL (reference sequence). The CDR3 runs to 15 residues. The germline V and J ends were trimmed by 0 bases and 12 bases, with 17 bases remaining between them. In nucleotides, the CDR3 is TGTGCCAGCAGCCAAGAAACACTAATGAAGAGAGAACTGTTTTTT. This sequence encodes CASSQETLMKRELFF.